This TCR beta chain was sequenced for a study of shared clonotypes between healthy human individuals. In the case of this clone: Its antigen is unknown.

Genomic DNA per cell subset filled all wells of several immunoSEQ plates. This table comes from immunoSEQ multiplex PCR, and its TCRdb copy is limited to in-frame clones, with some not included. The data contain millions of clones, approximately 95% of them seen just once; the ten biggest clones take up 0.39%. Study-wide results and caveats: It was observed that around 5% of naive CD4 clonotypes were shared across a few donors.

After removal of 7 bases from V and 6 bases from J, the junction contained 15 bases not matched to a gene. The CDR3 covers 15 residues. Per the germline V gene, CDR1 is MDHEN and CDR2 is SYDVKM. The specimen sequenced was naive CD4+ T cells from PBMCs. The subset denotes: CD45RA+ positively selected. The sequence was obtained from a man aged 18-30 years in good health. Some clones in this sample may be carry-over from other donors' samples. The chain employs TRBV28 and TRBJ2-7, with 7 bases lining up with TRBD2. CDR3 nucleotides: TGTGCCAGCACCCCCCCCAGAGGGAGGGTCGGCGAGCAGTACTTC. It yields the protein CASTPPRGRVGEQYF. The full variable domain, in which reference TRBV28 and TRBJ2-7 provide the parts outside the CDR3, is DVKVTQSSRYLVKRTGEKVFLECVQDMDHENMFWYRQDPGLGLRLIYFSYDVKMKEKGDIPEGYSVSREKKERFSLILESASTNQTSMYLCASTPPRGRVGEQYFGPGTRLTVT.